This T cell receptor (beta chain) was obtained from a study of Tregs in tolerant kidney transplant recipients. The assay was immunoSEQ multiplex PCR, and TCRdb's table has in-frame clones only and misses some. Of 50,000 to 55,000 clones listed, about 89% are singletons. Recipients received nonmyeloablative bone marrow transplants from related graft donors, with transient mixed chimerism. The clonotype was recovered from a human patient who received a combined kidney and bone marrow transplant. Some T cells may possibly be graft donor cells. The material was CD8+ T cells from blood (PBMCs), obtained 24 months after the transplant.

The CDR3 DNA is TGTGCCAGCATAGCGGGGGACAATGAGCAGTTCTTC. Amino acids: CASIAGDNEQFF. The rearrangement links TRBV25-1 to TRBJ2-1, with TRBD2 matching over 9 bases. Per germline, CDR1 MGHDK and CDR2 SYGVNS. This CDR3 is 12 amino acids long. The trim removed 7 bases at V and 5 bases at J, leaving 0 bases unmatched.